A selection of T cell receptor beta chains follows, all from one sample in a study of CD8 T cells in Susac syndrome. TCRdb re-called the immunoSEQ multiplex PCR reads through MiXCR, storing one row per CDR3 protein. Altogether some 450,000 distinct CDR3 sequences are present, more than 70% being singletons, with the ten largest covering under 0.15%. The sequencing sample was made of CD8+ T cells from PBMCs. These receptors came from a human donor with multiple sclerosis. The CDR3 runs from the conserved cysteine through the conserved F or W. Rows give clone size only sometimes, using once, few, many, or a class for an expanded clone.

CDR3	V	length	size
CSVDFQPDTQYF	TRBV29-1	12	-
CASSLQTRGVISYEQYF	TRBV11-2	17	-
CASRHTTGEVTQYF	TRBV11-2	14	-
CASSHILSDEQYF	TRBV5-1	13	-
CASGSPTGGDSNQPQHF	TRBV12-5	17	-
CASTALGGQSFYNEQFF	TRBV27	17	-
CATSRGAGQGMDTEAFF	TRBV15	17	-
CSVLRGGFAEAFF	TRBV29-1	13	-
CASSAFWQQGTEAFF	TRBV11-2	15	-
CASSIEDVGDNEQFF	TRBV19	15	-
CASSEGGPYEQYF	TRBV3-1	13	-
CATRGDTEAFF	TRBV11-2	11	-
CASSNRDRGLETQYF	TRBV7-9	15	-
CSAPQGAPGGEAFF	TRBV20-1	14	-
CASSYGRNYGYTF	TRBV6-5	13	-
CASSQDGWGAATEAFF	TRBV4-1	16	-
CAISDPDRGNTEAFF	TRBV10-3	15	once
CASSLQGASYEQYF	TRBV27	14	-
CASRDRLAGVGDEQFF	TRBV19	16	-
CASIPKGDQETQYF	TRBV21-1	14	once
CSARDPRGASYNEQFF	TRBV20-1	16	-
CASSQIGTGAYQQYF	TRBV4-1	15	-
CASSLPGINEQFF	TRBV7-9	13	-
CSVEATSGVNTGELFF	TRBV29-1	16	-
CAWDGTGADTQYF	TRBV30	13	-
CSVESNYGYTF	TRBV29-1	11	-
CASSFPRSLGNNEQFF	TRBV5-1	16	-
CASSLVGEFPDTQYF	TRBV7-9	15	-
CASSLAGTAHPEDGYTF	TRBV18	17	-
CASSQEWRGSTDTQYF	TRBV4-1	16	-
CASSTVRGSYNEQFF	TRBV4-1	15	-
CASSSFLGASEAFF	TRBV28	14	-
CASSQEAEQFF	TRBV4-2	11	few
CASHEAGVGETQYF	TRBV2	14	-
CSGKGGADTGELFF	TRBV29-1	14	-
CSARTANTGELFF	TRBV29-1	13	-
CASSKAKILGAFF	TRBV21-1	13	-
CASSQEEGRLAGGPYNEQFF	TRBV4-1	20	-
CASSLEGRGYEQYF	TRBV5-4	14	-
CASSLGTGNEQFF	TRBV27	13	many
CASSDRPLTGGDNSPLHF	TRBV7-9	18	-
CASSHSPGLAGEQFF	TRBV5-1	15	-
CASSLEVRNTDTQYF	TRBV7-6	15	-
CASSIAPGVETQYF	TRBV19	14	-
CASSPGETGQRHSSYEQYF	TRBV7-9	19	-
CASSGQTSTGELFF	TRBV27	14	-
CASSFSLTSDSYNEQFF	TRBV7-6	17	-
CASSWAGQGGGQETQYF	TRBV13	17	-
CASSQDWTDEQYF	TRBV3-1	13	-
CASSPYLAGGWGNEQFF	TRBV12-3/TRBV12-4	17	-
CASSVGANRDNGELFF	TRBV9	16	-